What follows are 9 T cell receptor beta chains derived from one specimen sequenced in a study of human T cells and chemical hapten exposure. TCRdb reprocessed the RACE reads with MiXCR, giving one entry per CDR3 protein. The sample records about 93,000 distinct CDR3 sequences, around 9% being singletons. The time point here: healthy volunteer bleed at 2 weeks. Unfractionated whole blood yielded the extracted total RNA. The sample consisted of whole blood. All receptors derive from a female donor in good health. Some clones in this sample may be carry-over from other donors' samples.

The chain recombines TRBV5-4 with TRBJ2-2, with 10 bases fitting TRBD1. The CDR3 is 15 residues long. V lost 0 bases, J lost 8 bases, and 4 bases stayed unmatched. Germline loops: CDR1 SGHNT, CDR2 YYREEE (reference sequence). The CDR3 DNA follows: TGTGCCAGCAGCTTGGGGGGACAGGGGCGAGGGGAGCTGTTTTTT. Translating gives CASSLGGQGRGELFF.

The table lists this clonotype with many counts. This chain links TRBV7-9 with TRBJ2-1; no clear D. The CDR3 has 13 residues. V was trimmed by 2 bases and J by 6 bases, leaving 8 bases between them. Per the germline V gene, CDR1 is SEHNR and CDR2 is FQNEAQ (reference sequence). The CDR3 reads CASSLSYPNEQFF. The CDR3 DNA reads TGTGCCAGCAGCTTAAGCTACCCCAATGAGCAGTTCTTC.

Details on this clonotype: This may arise from a read error, as a much more abundant clone is one base away. The gene calls are TRBV3-1 and TRBJ2-1, with TRBD2 matching 11 bases. The CDR3 sequence is 16 residues long. Germline loops: CDR1 LGHDT, CDR2 YNNKEL (reference sequence). The CDR3 bases are TGTGCCAGCAACCAAGGAAGGACTAGCGGGTTGGATGAGCAGTTCTTC. This translates into CASNQGRTSGLDEQFF.

This clonotype has only a few counts. The J gene is TRBJ2-1, the V gene TRBV11-1, with unresolved D. V dropped 1 base and J dropped 4 bases, with 8 bases sitting between them. This CDR3 comprises 14 residues. CDR1 and CDR2 (germline): SGHAT, FQDESV (reference sequence). The CDR3 spells CASSLGARYNEQFF. For the CDR3, the DNA is TGTGCCAGCAGCTTAGGGGCCCGATACAATGAGCAGTTCTTC. Drawing the rest from reference TRBV11-1 and TRBJ2-1, the complete variable domain is EAEVAQSPRYKITEKSQAVAFWCDPISGHATLYWYRQILGQGPELLVQFQDESVVDDSQLPKDRFSAERLKGVDSTLKIQPAELGDSAMYLCASSLGARYNEQFFGPGTRLTVL.

The rearrangement joins TRBV28 to TRBJ2-4, with TRBD1 as a possible D gene (9 bases). V lost 3 bases to trimming and J lost 6 bases, with 24 bases between them. CDR1 and CDR2 (germline): MDHEN, SYDVKM. CDR3 size: 18 residues. The CDR3 DNA is TGTGCCAGCAGTTTTTACGGGAGGGCCGACAGGGGGGGAAACATTCAGTACTTC. Translating it yields CASSFYGRADRGGNIQYF.

In its sample, this clonotype was seen many times. V usage is TRBV20-1 and J usage is TRBJ1-4, with D tentatively TRBD1 (6 bases). Germline CDR1 DFQATT, CDR2 SNEGSKA (reference sequence). The germline V and J ends were trimmed by 7 bases and 8 bases, with 17 bases remaining between them. CDR3 size: 13 residues. This CDR3 is CSVSSDSSEKLFF. CDR3 DNA sequence: TGCAGTGTTTCGTCGGACAGTTCCGAAAAACTGTTTTTT.

This clonotype has ten or more counts. This rearrangement joins TRBV20-1 to TRBJ2-7; 9 nucleotides agree with TRBD1. V dropped 5 bases and J dropped 3; count of bases not matched to a gene: 11. Germline lookup yields CDR1 DFQATT and CDR2 SNEGSKA (reference sequence). The CDR3 contains 15 residues. CDR3 bases: TGCAGTGCTCAAACCCCCGGGACAGGGATCTACGAGCAGTACTTC. It encodes CSAQTPGTGIYEQYF.

In regard to this clonotype: Given a much more abundant clone one base away, this may be a read error. The chain employs TRBV10-1 and TRBJ2-1; D unclear. Trimming shortened V by 5 bases and J by 8 bases, and 16 bases separated the two germline ends. The CDR3 consists of 14 residues. CDR1 WNHNN and CDR2 SYGVQD come from the germline V gene (reference sequence). The CDR3 protein is CASSFQTQIHEQFF. The CDR3 DNA follows: TGCGCCAGCAGTTTCCAGACCCAGATCCATGAGCAGTTCTTC.

This clonotype was found a few times. In DNA form, the CDR3 reads TGCAGTGCCTCTTCTAGCGGGAGGGCCGGGGAGCTGTTTTTT. Residues: CSASSSGRAGELFF. J is TRBJ2-2 and V is TRBV20-1; 12 bases are a match to TRBD2. The ends lost 6 bases at V and 6 bases at J; junction bases unmatched: 5. This CDR3 comprises 14 residues. Germline CDR1 DFQATT, CDR2 SNEGSKA (reference sequence).